This T cell receptor beta chain was recorded in a study of T cells in pancreatic ductal adenocarcinoma. Sequencing was performed with immunoSEQ multiplex PCR; in TCRdb, only in-frame clones are kept and a portion is missing. The repertoire holds about 29,000 clones, around nine tenths seen once, with roughly 2.2% in the top ten. Surgery without prior neoadjuvant therapy was the treatment of the selected pancreatic ductal adenocarcinoma patients. This CDR3 spans 14 amino acids. CDR1 and CDR2 (germline): MNHEY, SVGAGI. The V and J ends lost 8 bases and 2 bases, in that order; junction bases with no gene match: 8.

This clonotype originated in a human donor with pancreatic ductal adenocarcinoma. The sequencing input was PBMCs. The chain couples TRBV6-5 to TRBJ1-1, with 7 bases matching TRBD1. DNA for the CDR3: TGTGCCAGCGCCAGACAGGGCGTTAACACTGAAGCTTTCTTT. As protein: CASARQGVNTEAFF.